There are a few counts of the clone carrying this T cell receptor (beta chain). The source of the sample is a study of CD8+ T cells in alopecia areata. With 3 bases clipped from V and 0 bases from J, the junction kept 1 base outside the gene matches. Germline CDR1 is SGHRS and CDR2 is YFSETQ. This CDR3 is 16 amino acids long. Sample treatment: oral pan-JAK inhibitor, 5-10 mg twice daily. Reverse transcription of extracted RNA yielded cDNA, which provided the sequencing template. Sequenced by immunoSEQ multiplex PCR; TCRdb stores in-frame clones only, minus some. The repertoire holds around 160,000 clones, 50% to 65% seen once, with 14% in the top ten.

The TCR was taken from a human donor with alopecia areata. This sample comprised CD4+ T cells sorted from blood, obtained at week 24, from a patient treated with tofacitinib. The chain employs TRBV5-1 and TRBJ2-6, with TRBD1 matching over 9 bases. In DNA, the CDR3 is TGCGCCAGCAGCTGGACAGGGGACTCTGGGGCCAACGTCCTGACTTTC. The encoded protein is CASSWTGDSGANVLTF.